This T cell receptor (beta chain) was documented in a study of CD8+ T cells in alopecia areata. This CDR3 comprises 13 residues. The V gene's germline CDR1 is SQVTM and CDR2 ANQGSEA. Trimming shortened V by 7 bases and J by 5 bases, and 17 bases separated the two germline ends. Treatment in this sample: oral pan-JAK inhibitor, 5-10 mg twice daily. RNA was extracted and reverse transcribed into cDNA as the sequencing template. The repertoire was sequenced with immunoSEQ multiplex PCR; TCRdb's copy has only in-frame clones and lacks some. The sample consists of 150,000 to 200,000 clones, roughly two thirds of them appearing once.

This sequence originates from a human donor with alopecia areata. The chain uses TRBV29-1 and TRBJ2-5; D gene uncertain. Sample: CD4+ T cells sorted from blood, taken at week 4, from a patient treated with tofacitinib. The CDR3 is CSAGGPQGETQYF. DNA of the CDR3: TGCAGCGCTGGTGGGCCGCAAGGGGAGACCCAGTACTTC.